This T cell receptor beta chain originates from a study of cytomegalovirus exposure and HLA in healthy donors. V lost 4 bases, J lost 4 bases, and 14 bases lay in between. This CDR3 comprises 14 residues. The V gene's germline CDR1 is SGHKS and CDR2 YYEKEE (reference sequence). PCR involved 60 Vbeta and 13 Jbeta primers. Method: immunoSEQ multiplex PCR; TCRdb's copy keeps in-frame clones and lacks some. The repertoire has some 130,000 clones, 79% of them found once; the top ten carry less than 1.1%. The origin of this receptor is a male donor in good health and CMV-seronegative. Sequencing was performed on PBMCs. V usage is TRBV5-5 and J usage is TRBJ1-1; weak D call: TRBD1 (5 bases). The CDR3 DNA follows: TGTGCCAGCAGCCCGAGGCAGGGTTTCACTGAAGCTTTCTTT. As protein: CASSPRQGFTEAFF.